The 32 T cell receptor beta chains in this list originate from one sample, sequenced in a study of blood T cell repertoires in COVID-19. Here immunoSEQ multiplex PCR was the method, and the copy in TCRdb shows in-frame clones only, minus some. Of under 300,000 clones listed, 65% to 85% are singletons. The sample taken for sequencing was peripheral blood. The origin of the receptors is a woman in her 40s who had recovered from COVID-19.

The chain links TRBV5-1 to TRBJ2-3; the D gene is possibly TRBD1 (7 bases). Trimming took 3 bases from V and 6 from J, leaving 23 bases between them. From germline, CDR1 is SGHRS and CDR2 YFSETQ. CDR3 length: 17 amino acids. CDR3 bases: TGCGCCAGCAGCTCTTGGTTCGGGGGACAGTCTCTGGATACGCAGTATTTT. Amino acids: CASSSWFGGQSLDTQYF.

V usage is TRBV27 and J usage is TRBJ2-3; 7 bases are shared with TRBD2. The junction had 6 bases not matched to a gene; V was cut back by 2 bases and J by 7 bases. The V gene's germline CDR1 is MNHEY and CDR2 SMNVEV (reference sequence). This CDR3 is 14 amino acids long. This CDR3 is CASSLPGGGNTQYF. The CDR3 DNA sequence: TGTGCCAGCAGTTTACCGGGGGGAGGGAATACGCAGTATTTT.

The chain employs TRBV6-2 or TRBV6-3 and TRBJ1-5; D remains ambiguous. Between the trimmed V and J ends, which lost 0 bases and 2 bases, there was a span of 8 bases. CDR1 MNHEY and CDR2 SVGEGT come from the germline V gene. The CDR3 totals 15 residues. CDR3 protein: CASSYSNSGNQPQHF. The CDR3 DNA is TGTGCCAGCAGTTACTCGAATAGTGGCAATCAGCCCCAGCATTTT.

This chain connects TRBV7-9 to TRBJ2-7, with D perhaps matching TRBD1 (6 bases). This CDR3 region has 12 residues. With 11 bases removed from V and 12 bases from J, the gap between germline ends came to 23 bases. Germline V gene sequence: CDR1 SEHNR, CDR2 FQNEAQ (reference sequence). CDR3 loop: CALGTPNNEGYF. Written as DNA, the CDR3 is TGTGCCCTCGGGACACCCAACAACGAGGGGTACTTC.

This chain links TRBV2 with TRBJ2-5, with D possibly matching TRBD2 (5 bases). The CDR3 covers 14 residues. CDR1 SNHLY and CDR2 FYNNEI come from the germline V gene. Trimming left V 5 bases short and J 6 bases short, with 16 bases between. CDR3 bases: TGTGCCAGCAGTCAAGATGAGGGCGCGCAGACCCAGTACTTC. Its translation is CASSQDEGAQTQYF. Full variable domain (missing parts from reference TRBV2 and TRBJ2-5): EPEVTQTPSHQVTQMGQEVILRCVPISNHLYFYWYRQILGQKVEFLVSFYNNEISEKSEIFDDQFSVERPDGSNFTLKIRSTKLEDSAMYFCASSQDEGAQTQYFGPGTRLLVL.

This clone was seen only a few times. This sequence joins TRBV28 and TRBJ2-7; no definite D call. The CDR3 runs 12 residues. Germline V CDR1 and CDR2: MDHEN, SYDVKM. Trimming took 3 bases from V and 4 from J, leaving 7 bases between them. CDR3 in DNA: TGTGCCAGCAGTTTCCGAGAGTACGAGCAGTACTTC. Amino acids: CASSFREYEQYF.

This clone appeared a few times. J is TRBJ2-1 and V is TRBV30; perhaps TRBD2 as D (6 bases). Looked up from germline, CDR1 is GTSNPN and CDR2 is SVGIG (reference sequence). Trimming stripped 0 bases from V and 7 bases from J, with 16 bases between. The CDR3 length is 15 residues. As DNA, the CDR3 is TGTGCCTGGAGTGTACCTGGGGGGTCTTTGAATGAGCAGTTCTTC. It yields the protein CAWSVPGGSLNEQFF.

The gene calls are TRBV5-1 and TRBJ2-1, with D possibly being TRBD1 (7 bases). CDR1 is SGHRS, CDR2 YFSETQ, per germline. Trimming shortened V by 0 bases and J by 14 bases, and 15 bases separated the two germline ends. This CDR3 spans 13 amino acids. CDR3 sequence (DNA): TGCGCCAGCAGCTTGGGCGGGACAGATTTTAAGTTCTTC. The encoded protein is CASSLGGTDFKFF.

The chain employs TRBV23-1 and TRBJ1-2, with unresolved D. TRBV23-1 is reported as an ORF; its role is uncertain. V lost 6 bases, J lost 2 bases, and 19 bases lay in between. This CDR3 region has 16 residues. In nucleotides, the CDR3 is TGCGCCAGCAGACCGAAAGACACCGAGGGAAACTATGGCTACACCTTC. Translation gives CASRPKDTEGNYGYTF.

The chain combines TRBV9 with TRBJ1-2; the match to TRBD1 covers 7 bases. Germline lookup yields CDR1 SGDLS and CDR2 YYNGEE. After removal of 3 bases from V and 3 bases from J, the junction contained 8 bases not matched to a gene. The CDR3 consists of 15 residues. CDR3 nucleotide sequence: TGTGCCAGCAGCGGGGAGACAGGGTTCGACTATGGCTACACCTTC. It specifies CASSGETGFDYGYTF.

The rearrangement links TRBV11-1 to TRBJ1-6; D unresolved. V was trimmed by 3 bases and J by 7 bases, leaving 10 bases between them. Germline-derived CDR1 and CDR2 are SGHAT and FQDESV (reference sequence). This CDR3 has 14 amino acids. The CDR3 reads CASSFAMRNSPLHF. The CDR3 bases are TGTGCCAGCAGCTTCGCCATGAGAAATTCACCCCTCCACTTT.

The rearrangement uses TRBV30 and TRBJ1-1, with D maybe TRBD1 (5 bases). CDR3 length: 12 residues. V gave up 7 bases and J gave up 10 bases, with 19 bases separating them. Germline V gives CDR1 GTSNPN, CDR2 SVGIG (reference sequence). As DNA, the CDR3 is TGTGCCTCCGCGGGGGGGGAATGGACAGCTTTCTTT. Translating it yields CASAGGEWTAFF.

This clone came up once. V usage is TRBV3-1 (or the pseudogene TRBV3-2) and J usage is TRBJ2-3, with D unclear. Per the germline V gene, CDR1 is LGHDT and CDR2 is YNNKEL (reference sequence). The CDR3 covers 15 residues. V was clipped by 7 bases and J by 0 bases, with 14 bases between them. The CDR3 sequence is CASTLAGASTDTQYF. The CDR3 coding sequence is TGTGCCAGCACCCTGGCTGGAGCTAGCACAGATACGCAGTATTTT.

This chain joins TRBV5-1 and TRBJ2-1; 12 bases are a match to TRBD1. V lost 6 bases and J lost 7; bases outside the gene matches: 14. Germline values: CDR1 SGHRS, CDR2 YFSETQ. The CDR3 spans 17 residues. The DNA of the CDR3 is TGCGCCAGCACCTCAACCGGGACAGGGGGCAAAGGGAATGAGCAGTTCTTC. Its translation: CASTSTGTGGKGNEQFF.

The genes are TRBV7-9 and TRBJ1-1, with a possible D match to TRBD1 (6 bases). Trimming removed 5 bases from V and 5 bases from J, with 12 bases in between. This CDR3 is built from 13 residues. Germline V gene sequence: CDR1 SEHNR, CDR2 FQNEAQ (reference sequence). The DNA for the CDR3 is TGTGCCAGCAGCATACCAGGGGCGACTGAAGCTTTCTTT. Its translation is CASSIPGATEAFF.

The chain is built from TRBV20-1 and TRBJ2-1; D uncertain. Trimming left V 3 bases short and J 5 bases short, with 5 bases between. The CDR3 runs to 11 residues. The germline gives CDR1 DFQATT, CDR2 SNEGSKA (reference sequence). The CDR3 coding sequence is TGCAGTGCTAGTTCCAACAATGAGCAGTTCTTC. Translation gives CSASSNNEQFF.

V is TRBV29-1 and J is TRBJ2-3, with D possibly being TRBD2 (6 bases). V lost 6 bases to trimming and J lost 1 base, with 20 bases between them. The germline gives CDR1 SQVTM, CDR2 ANQGSEA. The CDR3 is 16 amino acids. For the CDR3, the DNA is TGCAGCGTGATTGGCCCGGCTGGCGGGGGCACAGATACGCAGTATTTT. Its translation: CSVIGPAGGGTDTQYF.

This chain connects TRBV6-5 to TRBJ2-2; D possibly corresponds to TRBD1 (6 bases). Trimming stripped 7 bases from V and 1 base from J, with 13 bases between. From germline, CDR1 is MNHEY and CDR2 SVGAGI. There are 15 residues in the CDR3. CDR3 protein: CASTKGHLNTGELFF. CDR3 nucleotide sequence: TGTGCCAGCACCAAGGGACATCTGAACACCGGGGAGCTGTTTTTT.

This sequence joins TRBV3-1 (or the pseudogene TRBV3-2) and TRBJ2-7; 12 bases map to TRBD2. Per the germline V gene, CDR1 is LGHDT and CDR2 is YNNKEL (reference sequence). The CDR3 spans 19 residues. V trimming: 3 bases; J trimming: 0 bases; junction bases outside the gene matches: 12. CDR3 sequence reads: CASSHLTSGGSESSYEQYF. CDR3 DNA: TGTGCCAGCAGCCATCTGACTAGCGGGGGTAGTGAGAGCTCCTACGAGCAGTACTTC.

The rearrangement uses TRBV4-1 and TRBJ1-4; 7 nucleotides align to TRBD1. CDR1 and CDR2 from the germline V gene are MGHRA and YSYEKL. This CDR3 region has 17 residues. With V trimmed by 4 bases and J by 6 bases, 14 bases remained unmatched. CDR3 protein: CASSRHSTGQFDEKLFF. CDR3 coding DNA: TGCGCCAGCAGCCGACACTCTACGGGACAGTTTGATGAAAAACTGTTTTTT.

This clone was found a few times. This chain joins TRBV18 and TRBJ1-4, with 8 bases that match TRBD1. J was trimmed by 7 bases and V by 6 bases; bases with no gene match: 4. Germline loops: CDR1 KGHSH, CDR2 LQKENI. The CDR3 contains 13 residues. CDR3 amino acids: CASSPDRGEKLFF. Written as DNA, the CDR3 is TGTGCCAGCTCTCCTGACAGGGGTGAAAAACTGTTTTTT.

This sequence joins TRBV5-1 and TRBJ2-7; 7 bases agree with TRBD1. Trimming took 1 base from V and 4 from J; bases not matched to a gene: 8. The CDR3 is made up of 15 amino acids. CDR1 is SGHRS and CDR2 is YFSETQ in the germline V gene. The DNA for the CDR3 is TGCGCCAGCAGCTTGAGTATAGGGGGCTGGTACGAGCAGTACTTC. Translated, it gives CASSLSIGGWYEQYF.

The chain has TRBV18 and TRBJ2-1; TRBD2 matches at 7 bases. This CDR3 is built from 14 residues. Germline assignment: CDR1 KGHSH and CDR2 LQKENI. Losses at the gene ends were 3 bases for V and 6 bases for J; bases not matched to a gene: 5. CDR3: CASSPPGGLNEQFF. The CDR3 DNA is TGTGCCAGCTCACCCCCGGGGGGACTCAATGAGCAGTTCTTC.

The V call is TRBV29-1, the J call TRBJ1-1, with 10 bases fitting TRBD1. The CDR3 has 11 residues. After removal of 7 bases from V and 6 bases from J, the junction contained 2 bases not matched to a gene. Germline CDR1 reads SQVTM; CDR2 reads ANQGSEA. As DNA, the CDR3 is TGCAGCGCTGGGACAGGGGCTGAAGCTTTCTTT. Its translation is CSAGTGAEAFF.

The chain uses TRBV6-1 and TRBJ2-7; D is unclear. The CDR3 has 10 residues. The germline V gene encodes CDR1 MNHNS and CDR2 SASEGT. Trimming removed 3 bases at V and 7 bases at J, with 4 bases between. The CDR3 DNA follows: TGTGCCAGCAGTGAGCGGGAGCAGTACTTC. Protein sequence: CASSEREQYF.

This clone showed up just a few times. The rearrangement joins TRBV13 to TRBJ1-6; D perhaps matches TRBD1 (5 bases). Per the germline V gene, CDR1 is PRHDT and CDR2 is FYEKMQ (reference sequence). The CDR3 consists of 14 residues. Trimming took 5 bases from V and 5 from J, leaving 10 bases between them. This CDR3 is CASSHGGNNSPLHF. The CDR3 nucleotides read TGTGCCAGCAGCCACGGGGGAAATAATTCACCCCTCCACTTT.

The chain has TRBV7-2 and TRBJ1-1; D unclear. V lost 2 bases and J lost 3, with 7 bases in between. CDR1 and CDR2 (germline): SGHTA, FQGNSA. This CDR3 has 13 amino acids. CDR3 amino acids: CASSLRTDTEAFF. CDR3 DNA sequence: TGTGCCAGCAGCTTACGTACGGACACTGAAGCTTTCTTT.

V and J are TRBV5-1 and TRBJ2-4; 10 nucleotides agree with TRBD1. J was trimmed by 2 bases and V by 3 bases; bases with no gene match: 2. CDR3 size: 15 residues. The germline CDR1 and CDR2 sequences are SGHRS and YFSETQ. The CDR3 spells CASSSGQGTKNIQYF. CDR3 DNA: TGCGCCAGCAGCTCGGGACAGGGGACCAAAAACATTCAGTACTTC.

The rearrangement joins TRBV5-4 to TRBJ2-3; no firm D call. This CDR3 comprises 13 residues. CDR1 and CDR2 from the germline V gene are SGHNT and YYREEE (reference sequence). Deletions cut 1 base from V and 4 bases from J, with 7 bases between. CDR3 nucleotides: TGTGCCAGCAGCTTGCATTCGGCAGATACGCAGTATTTT. Translated: CASSLHSADTQYF.

The gene calls are TRBV3-1 (or the pseudogene TRBV3-2) and TRBJ2-5, with TRBD2 identical over 9 bases. With 1 base clipped from V and 5 bases from J, the junction kept 8 bases outside the gene matches. The CDR3 runs to 16 residues. Germline CDR1 and CDR2: LGHDT and YNNKEL (reference sequence). The DNA for the CDR3 is TGTGCCAGCAGCCAAGCCTTGCGGGGGGGCTGGGAGACCCAGTACTTC. Translation: CASSQALRGGWETQYF.

In its sample, this clone was seen once. The V and J genes are TRBV28 and TRBJ2-3; 8 bases agree with TRBD1. The CDR3 is 16 residues long. CDR1 and CDR2 (germline): MDHEN, SYDVKM. V lost 3 bases and J lost 5; bases outside the gene matches: 10. As DNA, the CDR3 is TGTGCCAGCAGTTTCGAAACGGGACAGGTTCTAGATACGCAGTATTTT. Translated: CASSFETGQVLDTQYF.

This sequence joins TRBV20-1 and TRBJ1-2; 7 nucleotides match TRBD1. Germline V gene data show CDR1 as DFQATT and CDR2 as SNEGSKA (reference sequence). This CDR3 has 11 residues. V shed 7 bases and J 3 bases; nucleotides not matched to a gene: 2. In DNA form, the CDR3 reads TGCAGTGTAGGGGGCGACTATGGCTACACCTTC. As protein: CSVGGDYGYTF.